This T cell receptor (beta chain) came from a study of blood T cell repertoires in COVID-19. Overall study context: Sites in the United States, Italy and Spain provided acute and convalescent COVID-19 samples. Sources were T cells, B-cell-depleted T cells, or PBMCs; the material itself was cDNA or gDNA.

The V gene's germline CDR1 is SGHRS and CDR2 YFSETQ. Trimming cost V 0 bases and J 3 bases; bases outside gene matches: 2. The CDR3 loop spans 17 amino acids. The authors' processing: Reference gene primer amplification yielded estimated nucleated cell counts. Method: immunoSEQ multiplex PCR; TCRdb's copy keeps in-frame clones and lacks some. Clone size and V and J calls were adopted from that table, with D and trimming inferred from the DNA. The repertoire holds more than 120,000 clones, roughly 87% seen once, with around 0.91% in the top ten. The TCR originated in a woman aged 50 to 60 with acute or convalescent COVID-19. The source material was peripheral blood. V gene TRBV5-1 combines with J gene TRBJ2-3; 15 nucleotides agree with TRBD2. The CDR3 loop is CASSLAGLAGGTDTQYF. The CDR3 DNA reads TGCGCCAGCAGCTTGGCGGGACTAGCGGGAGGTACAGATACGCAGTATTTT.